The source of this TCR beta chain is a study of blood T cell repertoires in COVID-19. The overall study: Acute-phase and convalescent COVID-19 samples originated in the United States, Italy and Spain.

Only in-frame clones appear in the TCRdb table, and some are missing; sequencing was by immunoSEQ multiplex PCR. The sample lists over 20,000 clones; roughly 80% were seen once. Germline V gives CDR1 SGHAT, CDR2 FQNNGV. V was shortened by 5 bases and J by 8 bases, with 21 bases between the two germline ends. CDR3 length equals 16 residues. The V and J genes are TRBV11-2 and TRBJ1-4; D is undetermined. The receptor was derived from a man aged 65-85 years with acute or convalescent COVID-19. Sequencing used peripheral blood. CDR3 protein: CASSLLGSAGAEKLFF. CDR3 DNA sequence: TGTGCCAGCAGCCTACTAGGGTCAGCCGGAGCGGAAAAACTGTTTTTT.